Given below is one T cell receptor (beta chain) in context. V dropped 4 bases and J dropped 7 bases, with 10 bases sitting between them. This CDR3 spans 12 amino acids. Germline values: CDR1 LGHDT, CDR2 YNNKEL (reference sequence). This sample stems from a study of control samples from healthy donors and cancer patients. Measured with immunoSEQ multiplex PCR; TCRdb has only the in-frame clones, and not every one. The profile covers approximately 140,000 clones, with roughly nine tenths appearing a single time and more than 6.5% taken by the ten largest. This TCR was recovered from a man younger than 35 in good health. Sequencing was performed on blood. This chain links TRBV3-1 (or the pseudogene TRBV3-2) with TRBJ1-2; possibly TRBD1 for D (5 bases). The CDR3 sequence is CASSRTGFGYTF. CDR3 DNA: TGTGCCAGCAGCCGCACAGGTTTTGGCTACACCTTC.